Detailed here is one T cell receptor (beta chain). Antigen: not known. The data belong to a study of cytomegalovirus exposure and HLA in healthy donors. Study in general: Around 77 million unique TCRs from HLA-typed donors made up an early data release. Among 398 genotyped donors, 65% to 90% fell in the Caucasian-associated ancestry cluster.

PCR involved 60 Vbeta and 13 Jbeta primers. Using immunoSEQ multiplex PCR, the repertoire was profiled, and TCRdb retains in-frame clones only, with some absent. Here the sample spans around 150,000 clones, about 80% being singletons. Study observations and caveats: The listing of 150 or so TCR beta chains classed them as cytomegalovirus-associated. Rarity characterized most TCR sequences, yet some public TCRs appeared in many donors.

V lost 5 bases and J lost 8, with 22 bases in between. Germline V gene data show CDR1 as SEHNR and CDR2 as FQNEAQ (reference sequence). The CDR3 sequence is 16 residues long. This clonotype was obtained from a man aged 30 to 45 in good health and CMV-seropositive. This chain connects TRBV7-9 to TRBJ2-1, with D tentatively TRBD2 (7 bases). Sequencing was done on a sample of PBMCs. The CDR3: CASSLRGGHTWDEQFF. The CDR3 DNA is TGTGCCAGCAGCCTAAGGGGGGGACATACTTGGGATGAGCAGTTCTTC. Complete variable domain (other parts from reference TRBV7-9 and TRBJ2-1): DTGVSQNPRHKITKRGQNVTFRCDPISEHNRLYWYRQTLGQGPEFLTYFQNEAQLEKSRLLSDRFSAERPKGSFSTLEIQRTEQGDSAMYLCASSLRGGHTWDEQFFGPGTRLTVL.